This T cell receptor (beta chain) was recovered during a study of blood T cell repertoires in COVID-19. Seattle patients were enrolled while actively infected and followed longitudinally. Assay used: immunoSEQ multiplex PCR; TCRdb lists only in-frame clones, some missing. This table holds roughly 330,000 clones, roughly 89% found once. J was trimmed by 4 bases and V by 4 bases; bases with no gene match: 2. The V gene's germline CDR1 is SEHNR and CDR2 FQNEAQ (reference sequence). The CDR3 is 14 amino acids. The source material was peripheral blood. The chain joins TRBV7-9 to TRBJ2-3; 10 bases agree with TRBD1. This receptor was identified in a man younger than 40 with COVID-19, enrolled during active disease. The CDR3 sequence is CASSSTGGSDTQYF. The CDR3 DNA reads as TGTGCCAGCAGCTCGACAGGGGGCTCAGATACGCAGTATTTT.